One sample yielded the 21 T cell receptor beta chains listed below, sequenced in a study of chemoradiotherapy in HPV16-positive cancers. The data were produced by immunoSEQ multiplex PCR, yet TCRdb's version contains in-frame clones alone and is incomplete. The data show approximately 4,500 clones, roughly two thirds seen once. Source: tumor tissue, taken from a patient who underwent chemoradiotherapy. All receptors come from a human donor with HPV-associated anogenital cancer.

The chain recombines TRBV27 with TRBJ2-7, with D perhaps matching TRBD1 (6 bases). The V and J ends lost 10 bases and 3 bases respectively, with 19 bases between them. This CDR3 contains 14 residues. Germline V CDR1 and CDR2: MNHEY, SMNVEV (reference sequence). The CDR3 coding sequence is TGTGCCACCTGGGGGCAGGGATCATACTACGAGCAGTACTTC. This codes for CATWGQGSYYEQYF.

The chain recombines TRBV6-1 with TRBJ2-2; the D gene could be TRBD1 or TRBD2 (5 bases each). CDR1 and CDR2 (germline): MNHNS, SASEGT. The CDR3 totals 14 residues. V was pared by 7 bases and J by 7 bases, with 16 bases between. The CDR3 bases are TGTGCCAGCATTCGTCAGGGAGCGATCGGGGAGCTGTTTTTT. Its protein product is CASIRQGAIGELFF.

The chain couples TRBV25-1 to TRBJ1-6; D is perhaps TRBD1 (5 bases). Germline V gene data show CDR1 as MGHDK and CDR2 as SYGVNS. The CDR3 runs 15 residues. Trimming removed 1 base from V and 7 bases from J, with 11 bases in between. CDR3 DNA: TGTGCCAGCAGTGAATTGGAGGGGTCCAATTCACCCCTCCACTTT. Residues: CASSELEGSNSPLHF. Full variable domain (rest looked up from reference TRBV25-1 and TRBJ1-6): EADIYQTPRYLVIGTGKKITLECSQTMGHDKMYWYQQDPGMELHLIHYSYGVNSTEKGDLSSESTVSRIRTEHFPLTLESARPSHTSQYLCASSELEGSNSPLHFGNGTRLTVT.

V and J are TRBV5-1 and TRBJ2-3, with a tentative D call TRBD2 (5 bases). V lost 0 bases and J lost 6, with 8 bases in between. There are 13 residues in the CDR3. Looked up from germline, CDR1 is SGHRS and CDR2 is YFSETQ. The DNA of the CDR3 is TGCGCCAGCAGCTTGGGGCAGCGGGATACGCAGTATTTT. It codes for CASSLGQRDTQYF.

CDR3 sequence reads: CASRGDRDSYEQYF. The CDR3 DNA reads as TGTGCCAGCAGGGGGGACAGGGATTCCTACGAGCAGTACTTC. The chain joins TRBV2 to TRBJ2-7, with 9 bases fitting TRBD1. CDR1 and CDR2 from the germline V gene are SNHLY and FYNNEI. The V and J ends lost 6 bases and 1 base, in that order; junction bases with no gene match: 4. The CDR3 sequence is 14 residues long. Full variable domain (remainder filled in from reference TRBV2 and TRBJ2-7): EPEVTQTPSHQVTQMGQEVILRCVPISNHLYFYWYRQILGQKVEFLVSFYNNEISEKSEIFDDQFSVERPDGSNFTLKIRSTKLEDSAMYFCASRGDRDSYEQYFGPGTRLTVT.

The chain has TRBV5-4 and TRBJ1-4; no firm D call. Germline lookup yields CDR1 SGHNT and CDR2 YYREEE (reference sequence). The CDR3 covers 15 residues. Trimming removed 1 base at V and 5 bases at J, with 12 bases between. The chain's CDR3 is CASSLTSDRNEKLFF. The CDR3, as DNA: TGTGCCAGCAGCTTGACGAGCGACCGAAATGAAAAACTGTTTTTT. Complete variable domain (other parts from reference TRBV5-4 and TRBJ1-4): ETGVTQSPTHLIKTRGQQVTLRCSSQSGHNTVSWYQQALGQGPQFIFQYYREEENGRGNFPPRFSGLQFPNYSSELNVNALELDDSALYLCASSLTSDRNEKLFFGSGTQLSVL.

V and J are TRBV19 and TRBJ1-5; 10 positions agree with TRBD1. V lost 9 bases and J lost 0; bases outside the gene matches: 5. Germline V lookup: CDR1 LNHDA, CDR2 SQIVND (reference sequence). The CDR3 is 15 amino acids. The CDR3 nucleotides are TGTGCCAGCCGGGACAGGGGCAGTAGCAATCAGCCCCAGCATTTT. Amino acid sequence: CASRDRGSSNQPQHF.

This clone turned up a few times. The chain combines TRBV28 with TRBJ2-3, with D perhaps matching TRBD1 or TRBD2 (6 bases each). CDR3 length: 17 residues. Germline V gives CDR1 MDHEN, CDR2 SYDVKM. V lost 1 base, J lost 4 bases, and 18 bases lay in between. For the CDR3, the DNA is TGTGCCAGCAGTTTATTGGGGGGCGGGGACCGACCAGATACGCAGTATTTT. It translates to CASSLLGGGDRPDTQYF.

The chain carries TRBV4-3 and TRBJ1-5; D call uncertain. Deletions cut 3 bases from V and 2 bases from J, with 5 bases between. Germline CDR1 LGHNA, CDR2 YSLEER. CDR3 length: 13 residues. CDR3 sequence: CASSQVGNQPQHF. In DNA, the CDR3 is TGCGCCAGCAGCCAGGTTGGCAATCAGCCCCAGCATTTT.

The J gene is TRBJ2-1, the V gene TRBV6-5; D is unresolved. Trimming took off 5 bases at V and 0 bases at J, with 8 bases between the two ends. The length of the CDR3 is 14 residues. The germline CDR1 and CDR2 sequences are MNHEY and SVGAGI. The CDR3 nucleotides are TGTGCCAGCAGTCACATAATCTCCTACAATGAGCAGTTCTTC. Amino acids: CASSHIISYNEQFF.

The chain joins TRBV29-1 to TRBJ1-3; D perhaps matches TRBD1 (5 bases). The CDR3 sequence is 15 residues long. CDR1 and CDR2 from the germline V gene are SQVTM and ANQGSEA. V lost 3 bases and J 0 bases, leaving 12 bases between the germline ends. The CDR3 region is CSVDEGLGSGNTIYF. The CDR3 nucleotides are TGCAGCGTTGACGAGGGACTTGGCTCTGGAAACACCATATATTTT.

CDR3 residues: CASGNEDFGYF. CDR3 DNA sequence: TGTGCCAGCGGTAACGAGGACTTTGGGTACTTC. The V call is TRBV28, the J call TRBJ2-4; D is possibly TRBD2 (5 bases). The germline CDR1 and CDR2 sequences are MDHEN and SYDVKM. V was shortened by 8 bases and J by 15 bases, with 17 bases between the two germline ends. The CDR3 covers 11 residues.

The chain combines TRBV9 with TRBJ2-4, with TRBD2 identical over 8 bases. Germline V gives CDR1 SGDLS, CDR2 YYNGEE. The CDR3 consists of 18 residues. The ends lost 0 bases at V and 0 bases at J; junction bases unmatched: 8. The CDR3 DNA is TGTGCCAGCAGCGTAGGTCAACGCGGGGGGCCAGCCAAAAACATTCAGTACTTC. Translation: CASSVGQRGGPAKNIQYF.

This chain links TRBV6-1 with TRBJ1-2; 8 bases map to TRBD1. V was pared by 0 bases and J by 6 bases, with 9 bases of the junction left unmatched. The CDR3 length is 16 residues. Per the germline V gene, CDR1 is MNHNS and CDR2 is SASEGT. CDR3: CASSEAYGTGGDGYTF. The CDR3 nucleotides read TGTGCCAGCAGTGAAGCGTACGGTACAGGGGGGGATGGCTACACCTTC.

This clone was detected a few times. The chain uses TRBV5-4 and TRBJ2-3; D might be TRBD1 or TRBD2, each matching 5 bases. Germline V gene lookup returns CDR1 SGHNT and CDR2 YYREEE (reference sequence). Trimming left V 0 bases short and J 0 bases short, with 8 bases between. The length of the CDR3 is 15 residues. This chain's CDR3 is CASSLGGASTDTQYF. The CDR3 DNA reads TGTGCCAGCAGCTTGGGAGGGGCTAGCACAGATACGCAGTATTTT.

The V and J genes are TRBV20-1 and TRBJ1-2; D is unclear. This CDR3 comprises 11 residues. With 6 bases removed from V and 8 bases from J, the gap between germline ends came to 13 bases. From germline, CDR1 is DFQATT and CDR2 SNEGSKA (reference sequence). Here the CDR3 reads CSALGLRGYTF. Written as DNA, the CDR3 is TGCAGTGCCCTCGGCTTGAGAGGCTACACCTTC.

This clone was detected once. The gene calls are TRBV2 and TRBJ2-7; D uncertain. CDR3 length equals 12 residues. Germline V gene sequence: CDR1 SNHLY, CDR2 FYNNEI. Trimming cost V 1 base and J 8 bases, with 9 bases left between them. In DNA form, the CDR3 reads TGTGCCAGCAGTGAAGGTGTAGGTCAGCAGTACTTC. This sequence encodes CASSEGVGQQYF. Full variable domain (missing parts from reference TRBV2 and TRBJ2-7): EPEVTQTPSHQVTQMGQEVILRCVPISNHLYFYWYRQILGQKVEFLVSFYNNEISEKSEIFDDQFSVERPDGSNFTLKIRSTKLEDSAMYFCASSEGVGQQYFGPGTRLTVT.

The chain employs TRBV18 and TRBJ2-5; D remains ambiguous. The CDR3 is 12 amino acids. CDR1 is KGHSH, CDR2 LQKENI, per germline. V shed 3 bases and J shed 5 bases, with 7 bases lying between them. The CDR3 is CASSPDLETQYF. CDR3 nucleotide sequence: TGTGCCAGCTCACCCGACTTGGAGACCCAGTACTTC.

CDR3 DNA: TGTGCCAGCAAAGACCGAGGTCCCCTAAACAATGAGCAGTTCTTC. This sequence encodes CASKDRGPLNNEQFF. The chain uses TRBV28 and TRBJ2-1, with D hard to call. The CDR3 loop spans 15 amino acids. Deletions cut 7 bases from V and 5 bases from J, with 18 bases between. The germline CDR1 and CDR2 sequences are MDHEN and SYDVKM.

V is TRBV25-1 and J is TRBJ1-5; 9 bases map to TRBD1. Germline V gene lookup returns CDR1 MGHDK and CDR2 SYGVNS. The length of the CDR3 is 14 residues. V gave up 6 bases and J gave up 4 bases; unmatched junction bases: 4. The CDR3 DNA sequence: TGTGCCAGCAGGGCGGGACAGGGTAATCAGCCCCAGCATTTT. This sequence encodes CASRAGQGNQPQHF.

V is TRBV7-9 and J is TRBJ2-5; 7 bases agree with TRBD1. The length of the CDR3 is 17 residues. Germline V gives CDR1 SEHNR, CDR2 FQNEAQ (reference sequence). The J segment lost 5 bases and the V segment lost 4 bases, leaving 16 bases of the junction unmatched. The DNA of the CDR3 is TGTGCCAGCAGCTCATATAGCTACGGGACAGTTCGGGAGACCCAGTACTTC. As protein: CASSSYSYGTVRETQYF.